Listed below are T cell receptor beta chains from one sample, sequenced in a study of blood T cell repertoires in COVID-19. Repertoires were generated with immunoSEQ multiplex PCR, while TCRdb's copy carries only in-frame clones and drops some. There are fewer than 200,000 clones in the sample; roughly 85% occur only once, and about a fifth lies in the top ten. Specimen: peripheral blood. The receptors stem from a man aged 60 to 75 with active or convalescent COVID-19. The CDR3 runs from the conserved cysteine through the conserved F or W. D genes are given only for firm matches. Not every row has a clone size; where given, it reads once, few, many or a size class.

D gene	V gene	clone size	J gene	CDR3 protein	CDR3 DNA
.	TRBV5-6	few	TRBJ1-1	CASQREGEAFF	TGTGCCAGCCAGCGGGAGGGAGAAGCTTTCTTT
.	TRBV5-1	few	TRBJ1-1	CASSPRGVNTEAFF	TGCGCCAGCAGCCCTCGGGGGGTAAACACTGAAGCTTTCTTT
.	TRBV27	.	TRBJ1-4	CASSRGGWREKLFF	TGTGCCAGCAGCAGAGGGGGTTGGCGTGAAAAACTGTTTTTT
.	TRBV2	few	TRBJ1-3	CASSVDSGGNTIYF	TGTGCCAGCAGTGTGGACAGTGGTGGAAACACCATATATTTT
.	TRBV21-1	.	TRBJ1-5	CASSKAPRSKPGDNQPQHF	TGTGCCAGCAGCAAAGCGCCCAGGAGCAAACCCGGGGACAATCAGCCCCAGCATTTT
TRBD2	TRBV5-1	.	TRBJ2-1	CASSLGLAGANEQFF	TGCGCCAGCAGCTTAGGACTAGCGGGAGCCAATGAGCAGTTCTTC
TRBD1	TRBV27	.	TRBJ2-2	CASSLFALENDRGQTGELFF	TGTGCCAGCAGTTTATTTGCGTTAGAGAACGACAGGGGGCAAACCGGGGAGCTGTTTTTT
TRBD2	TRBV30	.	TRBJ2-1	CAWSGTSEPYNEQFF	TGTGCCTGGAGTGGGACTAGCGAGCCGTACAATGAGCAGTTCTTC
.	TRBV27	.	TRBJ1-5	CASSPLSVSNQPQHF	TGTGCCAGCAGTCCCCTATCCGTTAGCAATCAGCCCCAGCATTTT
.	TRBV5-1	.	TRBJ2-7	CASSPTPGYEQYF	TGCGCCAGCAGCCCCACTCCTGGTTACGAGCAGTACTTC
TRBD1	TRBV9	.	TRBJ1-6	CASSATGVGSPLHF	TGTGCCAGCAGCGCGACAGGGGTCGGTTCACCCCTCCACTTT
.	TRBV6-5	.	TRBJ2-1	CASSYAGRLGSYEQFF	TGTGCCAGCAGTTACGCGGGCAGGTTAGGCAGTTATGAGCAGTTCTTC
.	TRBV19	.	TRBJ1-5	CASSIDRKKTDSNQPQHF	TGTGCCAGTAGTATAGATCGGAAGAAAACAGATAGCAATCAGCCCCAGCATTTT
.	TRBV11-3	.	TRBJ1-3	CASSAGFGNTIYF	TGTGCCAGCAGCGCAGGGTTCGGAAACACCATATATTTT
.	TRBV9	.	TRBJ2-7	CASSEAVEDEQYF	TGTGCCAGCAGCGAGGCTGTCGAGGACGAGCAGTACTTC
.	TRBV29-1	once	TRBJ2-3	CSARVQVGTDTQYF	TGCAGCGCCAGGGTACAGGTCGGCACAGATACGCAGTATTTT
.	TRBV18	.	TRBJ2-5	CASSLLSDLQETQYF	TGTGCCAGCTCACTGCTCAGCGATTTACAAGAGACCCAGTACTTC
.	TRBV5-1	.	TRBJ2-7	CASSSDSTHEQYF	TGCGCCAGCAGCTCGGACAGTACCCACGAGCAGTACTTC
.	TRBV5-1	.	TRBJ2-5	CASTKQESEWETQYF	TGCGCCAGCACCAAACAGGAGTCCGAGTGGGAGACCCAGTACTTC
.	TRBV7-6	.	TRBJ2-2	CASSLEAGINTGELFF	TGTGCCAGCAGCTTAGAGGCAGGAATCAACACCGGGGAGCTGTTTTTT
TRBD1	TRBV19	.	TRBJ1-5	CASTPTGGSNQPQHF	TGTGCCAGTACCCCGACAGGGGGCAGCAATCAGCCCCAGCATTTT
TRBD2	TRBV6-4	.	TRBJ2-3	CASSEAGGGDTQYF	TGTGCCAGCAGTGAAGCGGGGGGTGGAGATACGCAGTATTTT
TRBD1	TRBV6-5	.	TRBJ1-2	CASSFTLDRGYGYTF	TGTGCCAGCAGTTTTACTCTGGACAGGGGCTATGGCTACACCTTC
.	TRBV5-1	.	TRBJ2-3	CASSSGPGDTQYF	TGCGCCAGCAGCTCAGGACCGGGGGATACGCAGTATTTT
TRBD2	TRBV2	.	TRBJ2-2	CASSFGGDASSGELFF	TGTGCCAGCAGTTTTGGGGGGGATGCCTCCTCCGGGGAGCTGTTTTTT
TRBD1	TRBV7-9	once	TRBJ1-2	CASSTRQGAAGGYTF	TGTGCCAGCAGCACCAGACAGGGGGCGGCCGGTGGCTACACCTTC
TRBD1	TRBV13	.	TRBJ1-1	CASSPNRGSPVAFF	TGTGCCAGCAGCCCCAACAGGGGTAGTCCGGTAGCTTTCTTT
.	TRBV30	.	TRBJ1-1	CAWSVIGAGQYEAFF	TGTGCCTGGAGTGTAATAGGGGCCGGGCAGTATGAAGCTTTCTTT
.	TRBV2	.	TRBJ1-2	CASKSGGYGYTF	TGTGCCAGCAAATCGGGGGGTTATGGCTACACCTTC
.	TRBV20-1	.	TRBJ1-4	CSASNRLQATNEKLFF	TGCAGTGCTAGTAACAGATTACAAGCAACTAATGAAAAACTGTTTTTT
TRBD1	TRBV7-6	.	TRBJ1-2	CASSLGTGKNYGYTF	TGTGCCAGCAGCTTAGGGACAGGGAAGAACTATGGCTACACCTTC
TRBD1	TRBV25-1	.	TRBJ1-4	CASRQGAREKLFF	TGTGCCAGCAGACAGGGGGCACGCGAAAAACTGTTTTTT
.	TRBV6-6	once	TRBJ1-3	CASSSGQTGNTIYF	TGTGCCAGCAGCTCCGGACAGACTGGAAACACCATATATTTT
.	TRBV7-9	.	TRBJ2-7	CASNLYEGEQYF	TGTGCCAGCAACCTCTACGAGGGAGAGCAGTACTTC
TRBD2	TRBV7-9	.	TRBJ2-1	CASSSLAGGSGNEQFF	TGTGCCAGCAGCTCCTTAGCGGGGGGGTCCGGCAATGAGCAGTTCTTC